A selection of T cell receptor beta chains follows, all from one sample in a study of cytomegalovirus exposure and HLA in healthy donors. Some clones are missing from TCRdb's copy, which holds only in-frame ones; the method was immunoSEQ multiplex PCR. The table lists more than 85,000 clones, approximately 80% of them singletons. Sequencing was carried out using PBMCs. The receptors derive from a female donor in good health and CMV-seronegative. Each CDR3 is given with its conserved first and last residue. The D gene is left open where the match is weak. Part of the rows lack a size; the others show once, few, many or a class for expanded clones.

CDR3nt	CDR3aa	len	d_gene	v_gene	j_gene	abundance
TGTGCCAGCAGCCTCCAGCCCCAGGGGAACACTGAAGCTTTCTTT	CASSLQPQGNTEAFF	15	-	TRBV7-3	TRBJ1-1	-
TGTGCCAGCAGCTTAGATCTGCTAGCGGGGACCGGGACCCAGTACTTC	CASSLDLLAGTGTQYF	16	TRBD2	TRBV7-2	TRBJ2-5	-
TGTGCCAGCAGCCAAGCAAGGGCGGGCCGAGAGACCCAGTACTTC	CASSQARAGRETQYF	15	-	TRBV14	TRBJ2-5	few
TGTGCCAGCAGCCGGAGACTAGCGGGGGGGCCTACGGGCACAGATACGCAGTATTTT	CASSRRLAGGPTGTDTQYF	19	TRBD2	TRBV7-9	TRBJ2-3	-
TGTGCCAGCAGTAGACAGGGGGCAAGGGGCTATGGCTACACCTTC	CASSRQGARGYGYTF	15	TRBD1	TRBV6-6	TRBJ1-2	-
TGTGCCAGTAAATGGACAGGGGAGGTTTACGAGCAGTACTTC	CASKWTGEVYEQYF	14	TRBD1	TRBV6-1	TRBJ2-7	-
TGTGCCAGCAGCCAAGACCCCCGGGCAGGACTTGGAAACACCATATATTTT	CASSQDPRAGLGNTIYF	17	-	TRBV4-2	TRBJ1-3	-
TGTGCCAGCAGTTACACTAAGGGACTAGCGGGGCCCCAGTACTTC	CASSYTKGLAGPQYF	15	TRBD2	TRBV6-6	TRBJ2-7	-
TGCAGCGTTCGTGAGGGGGCCCCCTACGAGCAGTACTTC	CSVREGAPYEQYF	13	TRBD1	TRBV29-1	TRBJ2-7	-
TGTGCCAGCAGCGTAGACTCATCCACAGATACGCAGTATTTT	CASSVDSSTDTQYF	14	-	TRBV9	TRBJ2-3	-
TGTGCCAGCAGCTCCCTCGGCCGACAGCGCCCAACGCTCTACGAGCAGTACTTC	CASSSLGRQRPTLYEQYF	18	-	TRBV11-2	TRBJ2-7	-